The present entry profiles one TCR beta chain with its context. This entry belongs to a study of CD8 T cells in ankylosing spondylitis. TCRdb used MiXCR to reprocess the 5' RACE reads, holding one entry per CDR3 protein. The data hold about 400,000 distinct CDR3 sequences, with 20% observed a single time. The CDR3 spans 16 residues. Germline V lookup: CDR1 LNHNV, CDR2 YYDKDF (reference sequence). Trimming removed 5 bases from V and 1 base from J, with 12 bases in between. The sequence came from a male donor with ankylosing spondylitis or in good health (not recorded which). The specimen was blood, either unsorted or a sorted T cell fraction (not recorded which). The chain couples TRBV15 to TRBJ2-6, with TRBD1 as a possible D gene (5 bases). The CDR3 region has the DNA TGTGCCACCAGCGAAGACAGTCCATCTGGGGCCAACGTCCTGACTTTC. Amino acid sequence: CATSEDSPSGANVLTF.